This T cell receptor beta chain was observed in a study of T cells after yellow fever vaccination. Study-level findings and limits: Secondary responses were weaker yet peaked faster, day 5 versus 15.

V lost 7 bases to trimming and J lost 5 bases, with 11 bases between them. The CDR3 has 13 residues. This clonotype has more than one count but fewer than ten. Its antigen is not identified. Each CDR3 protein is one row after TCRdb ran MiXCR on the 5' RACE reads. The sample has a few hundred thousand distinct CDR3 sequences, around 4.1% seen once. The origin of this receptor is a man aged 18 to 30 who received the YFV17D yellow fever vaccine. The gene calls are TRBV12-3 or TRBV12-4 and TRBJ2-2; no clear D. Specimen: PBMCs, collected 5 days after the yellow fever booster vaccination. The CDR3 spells CASNPMRTGELFF. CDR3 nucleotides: TGTGCCAGCAACCCGATGCGGACCGGGGAGCTGTTTTTT.